This is a list of T cell receptor beta chains from one sample in a study of vaccination effects on CD4 cells after COVID-19. For these TCRs, the target antigens are not known. The protocol was immunoSEQ multiplex PCR, while the TCRdb copy is restricted to in-frame clones and leaves out a portion. The table records approximately 40,000 clones, just under 75% of them present only once. The material was CD4+ T cells from PBMCs cultured with a peptide pool, obtained before COVID-19 vaccination. Every receptor here comes from a human donor who had a prior SARS-CoV-2 infection. The CDR3 runs from the conserved cysteine through the conserved F or W. A D gene is named only where the DNA matches it firmly. Clone size, where shown, is once, few, many, or a class for clones that have expanded.

J,D,V,size,CDR3,DNA
TRBJ1-2,TRBD1,TRBV27,NA,CASSFRRERGLEGYTF,TGTGCCAGCAGTTTTCGGAGGGAGAGGGGGCTTGAGGGCTACACCTTC
TRBJ2-5,NA,TRBV7-9,medium-sized,CASSLGSAQYF,TGTGCCAGCAGCTTAGGATCGGCCCAGTACTTC
TRBJ2-4,NA,TRBV4-2,NA,CASSQDGVAKNIQYF,TGTGCCAGCAGCCAAGACGGCGTAGCCAAAAACATTCAGTACTTC
TRBJ1-1,TRBD1,TRBV7-9,few,CASSPLDRPLTEAFF,TGTGCCAGCAGCCCATTGGACAGGCCACTCACTGAAGCTTTCTTT
TRBJ2-7,TRBD2,TRBV19,NA,CASSMGGERDEQYF,TGTGCCAGTAGTATGGGGGGGGAGAGGGACGAGCAGTACTTC
TRBJ1-2,NA,TRBV18,NA,CASSPPSQGYGYTF,TGTGCCAGCTCACCACCGAGTCAGGGGTATGGCTACACCTTC
TRBJ2-1,NA,TRBV9,NA,CASSVVGSSHNEQFF,TGTGCCAGCAGCGTGGTCGGTAGCTCCCACAATGAGCAGTTCTTC
TRBJ2-1,NA,TRBV7-2,NA,CASSLDPTRVGEQFF,TGTGCCAGCAGCCTCGACCCGACGAGGGTTGGTGAGCAGTTCTTC
TRBJ1-1,TRBD1,TRBV6-2/TRBV6-3,NA,CASSYSISPGQTNTEAFF,TGTGCCAGCAGTTACTCGATATCCCCGGGACAGACGAACACTGAAGCTTTCTTT
TRBJ2-7,NA,TRBV15,NA,CATSRGTGALYEQYF,TGTGCCACCAGCAGGGGGACGGGAGCTTTGTACGAGCAGTACTTC
TRBJ2-5,NA,TRBV15,NA,CATSRGQGYQETQYF,TGTGCCACCAGCAGAGGGCAAGGGTACCAAGAGACCCAGTACTTC
TRBJ1-4,TRBD1,TRBV3-1/TRBV3-2,once,CASRSGTGGGKLFF,TGTGCCAGCAGGTCCGGGACAGGGGGCGGAAAACTGTTTTTT
TRBJ2-2,NA,TRBV7-3,NA,CASSLSGTSTGELFF,TGTGCCAGCAGCTTATCCGGGACCAGCACCGGGGAGCTGTTTTTT
TRBJ1-1,TRBD1,TRBV11-3,NA,CASSLGQGATNTEAFF,TGTGCCAGCAGCCTGGGACAGGGGGCGACGAACACTGAAGCTTTCTTT
TRBJ2-5,NA,TRBV5-4,few,CASSSGNTETQYF,TGTGCCAGCAGCTCCGGGAACACGGAGACCCAGTACTTC
TRBJ2-5,NA,TRBV20-1,NA,CSVILLETQYF,TGCAGTGTTATACTCTTAGAGACCCAGTACTTC
TRBJ2-6,TRBD1,TRBV5-4,NA,CASTRQGAGANVLTF,TGTGCCAGCACCCGACAGGGGGCTGGGGCCAACGTCCTGACTTTC
TRBJ2-5,NA,TRBV5-1,NA,CASSLGARADQETQYF,TGCGCCAGCAGCTTGGGGGCGAGAGCGGACCAAGAGACCCAGTACTTC
TRBJ2-6,TRBD2,TRBV15,NA,CATSRDGAGVAFKANVLTF,TGTGCCACCAGCAGAGATGGTGCGGGGGTCGCTTTTAAGGCCAACGTCCTGACTTTC
TRBJ1-5,NA,TRBV7-9,few,CASSLGDQPQHF,TGTGCCAGCAGCTTGGGGGACCAGCCCCAGCATTTT
TRBJ2-4,NA,TRBV7-2,NA,CASSYGTQLAKNIQYF,TGTGCCAGCAGCTACGGAACACAGCTAGCCAAAAACATTCAGTACTTC
TRBJ1-1,NA,TRBV30,NA,CAWSALGGGAYTEAFF,TGTGCCTGGAGTGCCCTAGGGGGGGGCGCCTACACTGAAGCTTTCTTT
TRBJ2-7,TRBD1,TRBV5-1,NA,CASSKDRGSSYEQYF,TGCGCCAGCAGCAAAGACAGGGGGTCGTCCTACGAGCAGTACTTC
TRBJ1-1,TRBD1,TRBV3-1/TRBV3-2,NA,CASSQGTGGEAFF,TGTGCCAGCAGCCAAGGGACAGGGGGAGAAGCTTTCTTT
TRBJ2-5,NA,TRBV12-3/TRBV12-4,NA,CASKGVLGETQYF,TGTGCCAGCAAGGGTGTCCTGGGAGAGACCCAGTACTTC
TRBJ2-7,NA,TRBV21-1,NA,CASSKSSAEQYF,TGTGCCAGCAGCAAATCTTCGGCCGAGCAGTACTTC
TRBJ2-5,NA,TRBV5-1,few,CASSLGPPGETQYF,TGCGCCAGCAGCTTGGGCCCCCCTGGGGAGACCCAGTACTTC
TRBJ1-4,NA,TRBV5-4,NA,CASSSRSLENEKLFF,TGTGCCAGCAGCTCCCGGTCGTTGGAAAATGAAAAACTGTTTTTT
TRBJ2-7,TRBD1,TRBV19,NA,CASSIAGTGDSEQYF,TGTGCCAGTAGTATAGCCGGGACAGGGGACAGCGAGCAGTACTTC
TRBJ2-3,TRBD2,TRBV5-1,NA,CASSLDGASGSTDTQYF,TGCGCCAGCAGCTTGGACGGGGCTAGCGGGAGCACAGATACGCAGTATTTT
TRBJ1-6,NA,TRBV19,NA,CASSMVSGESPLHF,TGTGCCAGTAGTATGGTTAGCGGGGAGTCACCCCTCCACTTT
TRBJ2-7,TRBD1,TRBV5-1,NA,CASSPGQGRVQYF,TGCGCCAGCAGCCCTGGACAGGGGCGAGTGCAGTACTTC
TRBJ2-7,NA,TRBV14,NA,CASSQVNSPYEQYF,TGTGCCAGCAGCCAAGTCAACAGCCCCTACGAGCAGTACTTC
TRBJ1-4,NA,TRBV2,NA,CASRTGSTGEKLFF,TGTGCCAGCAGGACAGGATCTACGGGTGAAAAACTGTTTTTT
TRBJ2-5,NA,TRBV5-6,NA,CASSFGGWGTETQYF,TGTGCCAGCAGCTTTGGGGGCTGGGGTACGGAGACCCAGTACTTC
TRBJ2-3,TRBD2,TRBV4-3,NA,CASSQSWTSGTGDTQYF,TGCGCCAGCAGCCAATCGTGGACTAGCGGGACGGGGGATACGCAGTATTTT
TRBJ2-4,TRBD2,TRBV7-9,NA,CASSSGGVRAKNIQYF,TGTGCCAGCAGCTCTGGGGGGGTCCGAGCCAAAAACATTCAGTACTTC
TRBJ2-2,NA,TRBV7-3,NA,CASSFSVDTGELFF,TGTGCCAGCAGCTTCAGCGTAGACACCGGGGAGCTGTTTTTT
TRBJ2-1,NA,TRBV27,NA,CASLPRFRSYNEQFF,TGTGCCAGCCTTCCTAGATTTCGCTCCTACAATGAGCAGTTCTTC
TRBJ1-6,NA,TRBV6-2/TRBV6-3,NA,CASSYYPGAYNSPLHF,TGTGCCAGCAGTTACTATCCGGGGGCCTATAATTCACCCCTCCACTTT
TRBJ2-3,NA,TRBV19,NA,CASSIGREYTDTQYF,TGTGCCAGTAGTATCGGGCGGGAATACACAGATACGCAGTATTTT
TRBJ2-5,NA,TRBV11-3,NA,CASSLGRETQYF,TGTGCCAGCAGCTTAGGGAGAGAGACCCAGTACTTC
TRBJ1-5,TRBD1,TRBV7-6,NA,CASSPGQWMDQPQHF,TGTGCCAGCAGCCCGGGACAGTGGATGGATCAGCCCCAGCATTTT
TRBJ1-6,TRBD1,TRBV2,NA,CASSVTGTGNSPLHF,TGTGCCAGCAGCGTCACCGGGACAGGCAATTCACCCCTCCACTTT
TRBJ1-1,TRBD1,TRBV2,NA,CASSGGQGPEAFF,TGTGCCAGCAGTGGTGGACAGGGCCCTGAAGCTTTCTTT
TRBJ2-1,NA,TRBV5-1,few,CASSWQQGYNEQFF,TGCGCCAGCAGCTGGCAACAGGGTTATAATGAGCAGTTCTTC
TRBJ2-5,NA,TRBV13,NA,CASSLAGGPSSTRTETQYF,TGTGCCAGCAGCTTAGCCGGAGGGCCATCCTCTACCCGTACGGAGACCCAGTACTTC
TRBJ2-3,TRBD2,TRBV15,NA,CATRGGDTQYF,TGTGCCACCAGGGGGGGGGATACGCAGTATTTT
TRBJ2-3,TRBD2,TRBV5-6,NA,CASSSGVRGGRVDTQYF,TGTGCCAGCAGCTCTGGGGTGCGGGGGGGCCGTGTAGATACGCAGTATTTT
TRBJ1-1,NA,TRBV7-9,NA,CASSDRNTEAFF,TGTGCCAGCAGCGACAGGAACACTGAAGCTTTCTTT